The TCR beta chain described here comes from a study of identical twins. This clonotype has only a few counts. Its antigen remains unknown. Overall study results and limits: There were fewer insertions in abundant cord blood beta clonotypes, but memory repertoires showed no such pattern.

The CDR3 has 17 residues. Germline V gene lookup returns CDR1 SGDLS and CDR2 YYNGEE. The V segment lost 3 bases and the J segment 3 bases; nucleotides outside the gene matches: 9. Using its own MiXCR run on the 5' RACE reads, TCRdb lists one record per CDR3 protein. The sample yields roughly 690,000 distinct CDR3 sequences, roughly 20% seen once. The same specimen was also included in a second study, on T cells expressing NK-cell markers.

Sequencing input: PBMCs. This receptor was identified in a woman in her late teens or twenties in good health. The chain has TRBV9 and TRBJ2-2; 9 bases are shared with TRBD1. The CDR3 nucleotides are TGTGCCAGCAGCGCCCCGGGACAGGGAGGTGACACCGGGGAGCTGTTTTTT. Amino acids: CASSAPGQGGDTGELFF. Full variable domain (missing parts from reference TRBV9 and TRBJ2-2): DSGVTQTPKHLITATGQRVTLRCSPRSGDLSVYWYQQSLDQGLQFLIQYYNGEERAKGNILERFSAQQFPDLHSELNLSSLELGDSALYFCASSAPGQGGDTGELFFGEGSRLTVL.